A single sample is the source of the 27 T cell receptor beta chains below, sequenced in a study of T cell clusters in autoimmune cytopenias. TRB was amplified from approximately 230 ng of peripheral blood genomic DNA per sample. One tube held mixed TRB-A and TRB-B primer pools for touch-down PCR. TCRdb re-called the multiplex PCR reads and gives one entry per CDR3 protein, without DNA. In all, the sample yields over 2,000 distinct CDR3 sequences. The sequencing sample was made of peripheral blood. Receptors were obtained from a human donor with an autoimmune cytopenia or autoimmune hepatitis (not recorded which).

Considering frequency, this clonotype is medium-sized. The V gene is TRBV27, the J gene TRBJ1-4. Germline V gene sequence: CDR1 MNHEY, CDR2 SMNVEV (reference sequence). CDR3 length: 13 residues. CDR3: CASSFGGDEKLFF.

The chain combines TRBV19 with TRBJ2-1; TCRdb indicates TRBD2, and absent DNA this call remains unverified. CDR1 and CDR2 from the germline V gene are LNHDA and SQIVND (reference sequence). This CDR3 spans 15 amino acids. CDR3 region: CASSIDSGRAVGQFF.

V is TRBV7-6 and J is TRBJ2-5. Germline V gene sequence: CDR1 SGHVS, CDR2 FNYEAQ. This CDR3 spans 13 amino acids. The CDR3 spells CASSLGPRETQYF.

By frequency, this clonotype is medium-sized (0.01 to 0.1%). The chain couples TRBV7-3 to TRBJ2-4; TCRdb picks TRBD1, but there is no DNA to check that call. The germline V gene encodes CDR1 SGHTA and CDR2 FQGTGA. This CDR3 has 15 residues. The CDR3 loop reads CASSLGGSAKNIQYF.

This chain links TRBV20-1 with TRBJ2-5. Per germline, CDR1 DFQATT and CDR2 SNEGSKA (reference sequence). This CDR3 comprises 12 residues. The CDR3: CSARQYQETQYF.

This chain joins TRBV6-6 and TRBJ1-1. This CDR3 has 13 residues. CDR1 is MNHNY and CDR2 is SVGAGI in the germline V gene (reference sequence). The CDR3 reads CDSSFDSRTEAFF.

This clonotype is medium-sized (0.01 to 0.1%) by frequency. The genes are TRBV18 and TRBJ2-2; the D call of TRBD2 rests on TCRdb alone, since no DNA is present to check it. The CDR3 sequence is 15 residues long. Germline assignment: CDR1 KGHSH and CDR2 LQKENI. The chain's CDR3 is CASFLSGANTGELFF.

The chain carries TRBV5-5 and TRBJ1-1. CDR1 is SGHKS, CDR2 YYEKEE, per germline (reference sequence). This CDR3 comprises 14 residues. The CDR3 region is CASSLVPTGTEAFF.

The chain carries TRBV30 and TRBJ1-5; TCRdb names TRBD1, which stays unverified in the absence of DNA. From germline, CDR1 is GTSNPN and CDR2 SVGIG (reference sequence). This CDR3 comprises 14 residues. The chain's CDR3 is CAWSEGQGRQPQHF.

The rearrangement joins TRBV11-2 to TRBJ1-1; TCRdb's D gene call, TRBD1, goes unchecked for lack of DNA. CDR3 length equals 14 residues. Germline loops: CDR1 SGHAT, CDR2 FQNNGV. CDR3 residues: CASSARRAEVRAFF.

CDR3 loop: CASSFLEAGGHTGELFF. The chain joins TRBV6-2 or TRBV6-3 to TRBJ2-2; without DNA, the TCRdb call of TRBD2 cannot be checked. This CDR3 comprises 17 residues. Looked up from germline, CDR1 is MNHEY and CDR2 is SVGEGT.

The chain links TRBV15 to TRBJ1-5. Germline CDR1 and CDR2: LNHNV and YYDKDF (reference sequence). CDR3 length: 14 residues. CDR3 loop: CATSRSDLNQPQHF.

Its frequency marks this clonotype as medium-sized. This rearrangement joins TRBV29-1 to TRBJ1-2; TCRdb's D call, TRBD1, is unchecked because there is no DNA. This CDR3 comprises 13 residues. Looked up from germline, CDR1 is SQVTM and CDR2 is ANQGSEA. CDR3 sequence reads: CSVADARIYGYTF.

The gene calls are TRBV11-2 and TRBJ2-1. The CDR3 runs 12 residues. CDR1 SGHAT and CDR2 FQNNGV come from the germline V gene. The CDR3 sequence is CASSFQSNEQFF.

This clonotype is labeled medium-sized based on frequency. This sequence joins TRBV5-4 and TRBJ1-6; TCRdb proposes TRBD1, but this gene call is untestable without DNA. The CDR3 has 18 residues. The germline gives CDR1 SGHNT, CDR2 YYREEE (reference sequence). CDR3 loop: CASSLAGGRRSYNSPLHF.

This chain connects TRBV20-1 to TRBJ2-7. Per germline, CDR1 DFQATT and CDR2 SNEGSKA (reference sequence). The CDR3 is made up of 13 amino acids. The CDR3 reads CSARTYVSYEQYF.

This clonotype shows up as medium-sized by frequency. This chain connects TRBV19 to TRBJ2-7; TCRdb gives TRBD2 as the D gene, but with no DNA this cannot be confirmed. The CDR3 has 14 residues. Germline CDR1 reads LNHDA; CDR2 reads SQIVND (reference sequence). CDR3 region: CASSPIAGKDEQYF.

This sequence joins TRBV11-2 and TRBJ1-1; TCRdb names TRBD1, which stays unverified in the absence of DNA. This CDR3 spans 17 amino acids. The germline V gene encodes CDR1 SGHAT and CDR2 FQNNGV. CDR3 loop: CASSPNRPAYPNTEAFF.

The J gene is TRBJ2-3, the V gene TRBV6-2 or TRBV6-3; absent DNA, TCRdb's TRBD2 call cannot be checked. This CDR3 is built from 16 residues. Germline CDR1 and CDR2: MNHEY and SVGEGT. The CDR3 is CASSPSAGGTTDTQYF.

This chain uses TRBV29-1 with TRBJ2-2; there is no DNA to check the TCRdb D call of TRBD2. The CDR3 covers 16 residues. The germline gives CDR1 SQVTM, CDR2 ANQGSEA. The CDR3 loop reads CSVGLAGGPNTGELFF.

V is TRBV11-2 and J is TRBJ2-3; there is no DNA to check the TCRdb D call of TRBD2. CDR1 SGHAT and CDR2 FQNNGV come from the germline V gene. The CDR3 totals 16 residues. CDR3 protein: CASSAGLAGGTDTQYF.

Considering frequency, this clonotype is medium-sized (0.01 to 0.1%). The rearrangement uses TRBV29-1 and TRBJ1-2; no DNA is available, so the TRBD1 call from TCRdb remains unchecked. CDR3 size: 15 residues. Germline V gene lookup returns CDR1 SQVTM and CDR2 ANQGSEA. CDR3 protein: CSVEGGTGGNIGYTF.

This chain joins TRBV11-2 and TRBJ2-3; TCRdb returns TRBD2, unconfirmable since there is no DNA. The germline CDR1 and CDR2 sequences are SGHAT and FQNNGV. The CDR3 covers 16 residues. CDR3 sequence: CASSPSGRRGTDTQYF.

The chain combines TRBV5-4 with TRBJ2-2; the TCRdb call, TRBD1, lacks DNA for checking. This CDR3 contains 15 residues. From germline, CDR1 is SGHNT and CDR2 YYREEE (reference sequence). The chain's CDR3 is CASSLQGDGTGELFF. The complete variable domain, with remaining parts taken from reference TRBV5-4 and TRBJ2-2, reads ETGVTQSPTHLIKTRGQQVTLRCSSQSGHNTVSWYQQALGQGPQFIFQYYREEENGRGNFPPRFSGLQFPNYSSELNVNALELDDSALYLCASSLQGDGTGELFFGEGSRLTVL.

This rearrangement joins TRBV6-1 to TRBJ1-2. Germline CDR1 reads MNHNS; CDR2 reads SASEGT. The CDR3 contains 13 residues. This chain's CDR3 is CASSERRNYGYTF.

The V call is TRBV7-6, the J call TRBJ1-5. Germline V lookup: CDR1 SGHVS, CDR2 FNYEAQ. This CDR3 spans 14 amino acids. CDR3 region: CASSLAPNDQPQHF.

V and J are TRBV19 and TRBJ1-4; the TRBD1 assignment by TCRdb is unverifiable without DNA. CDR3 length: 14 residues. Germline loops: CDR1 LNHDA, CDR2 SQIVND (reference sequence). CDR3 amino acids: CASSSMGQAEKLFF.